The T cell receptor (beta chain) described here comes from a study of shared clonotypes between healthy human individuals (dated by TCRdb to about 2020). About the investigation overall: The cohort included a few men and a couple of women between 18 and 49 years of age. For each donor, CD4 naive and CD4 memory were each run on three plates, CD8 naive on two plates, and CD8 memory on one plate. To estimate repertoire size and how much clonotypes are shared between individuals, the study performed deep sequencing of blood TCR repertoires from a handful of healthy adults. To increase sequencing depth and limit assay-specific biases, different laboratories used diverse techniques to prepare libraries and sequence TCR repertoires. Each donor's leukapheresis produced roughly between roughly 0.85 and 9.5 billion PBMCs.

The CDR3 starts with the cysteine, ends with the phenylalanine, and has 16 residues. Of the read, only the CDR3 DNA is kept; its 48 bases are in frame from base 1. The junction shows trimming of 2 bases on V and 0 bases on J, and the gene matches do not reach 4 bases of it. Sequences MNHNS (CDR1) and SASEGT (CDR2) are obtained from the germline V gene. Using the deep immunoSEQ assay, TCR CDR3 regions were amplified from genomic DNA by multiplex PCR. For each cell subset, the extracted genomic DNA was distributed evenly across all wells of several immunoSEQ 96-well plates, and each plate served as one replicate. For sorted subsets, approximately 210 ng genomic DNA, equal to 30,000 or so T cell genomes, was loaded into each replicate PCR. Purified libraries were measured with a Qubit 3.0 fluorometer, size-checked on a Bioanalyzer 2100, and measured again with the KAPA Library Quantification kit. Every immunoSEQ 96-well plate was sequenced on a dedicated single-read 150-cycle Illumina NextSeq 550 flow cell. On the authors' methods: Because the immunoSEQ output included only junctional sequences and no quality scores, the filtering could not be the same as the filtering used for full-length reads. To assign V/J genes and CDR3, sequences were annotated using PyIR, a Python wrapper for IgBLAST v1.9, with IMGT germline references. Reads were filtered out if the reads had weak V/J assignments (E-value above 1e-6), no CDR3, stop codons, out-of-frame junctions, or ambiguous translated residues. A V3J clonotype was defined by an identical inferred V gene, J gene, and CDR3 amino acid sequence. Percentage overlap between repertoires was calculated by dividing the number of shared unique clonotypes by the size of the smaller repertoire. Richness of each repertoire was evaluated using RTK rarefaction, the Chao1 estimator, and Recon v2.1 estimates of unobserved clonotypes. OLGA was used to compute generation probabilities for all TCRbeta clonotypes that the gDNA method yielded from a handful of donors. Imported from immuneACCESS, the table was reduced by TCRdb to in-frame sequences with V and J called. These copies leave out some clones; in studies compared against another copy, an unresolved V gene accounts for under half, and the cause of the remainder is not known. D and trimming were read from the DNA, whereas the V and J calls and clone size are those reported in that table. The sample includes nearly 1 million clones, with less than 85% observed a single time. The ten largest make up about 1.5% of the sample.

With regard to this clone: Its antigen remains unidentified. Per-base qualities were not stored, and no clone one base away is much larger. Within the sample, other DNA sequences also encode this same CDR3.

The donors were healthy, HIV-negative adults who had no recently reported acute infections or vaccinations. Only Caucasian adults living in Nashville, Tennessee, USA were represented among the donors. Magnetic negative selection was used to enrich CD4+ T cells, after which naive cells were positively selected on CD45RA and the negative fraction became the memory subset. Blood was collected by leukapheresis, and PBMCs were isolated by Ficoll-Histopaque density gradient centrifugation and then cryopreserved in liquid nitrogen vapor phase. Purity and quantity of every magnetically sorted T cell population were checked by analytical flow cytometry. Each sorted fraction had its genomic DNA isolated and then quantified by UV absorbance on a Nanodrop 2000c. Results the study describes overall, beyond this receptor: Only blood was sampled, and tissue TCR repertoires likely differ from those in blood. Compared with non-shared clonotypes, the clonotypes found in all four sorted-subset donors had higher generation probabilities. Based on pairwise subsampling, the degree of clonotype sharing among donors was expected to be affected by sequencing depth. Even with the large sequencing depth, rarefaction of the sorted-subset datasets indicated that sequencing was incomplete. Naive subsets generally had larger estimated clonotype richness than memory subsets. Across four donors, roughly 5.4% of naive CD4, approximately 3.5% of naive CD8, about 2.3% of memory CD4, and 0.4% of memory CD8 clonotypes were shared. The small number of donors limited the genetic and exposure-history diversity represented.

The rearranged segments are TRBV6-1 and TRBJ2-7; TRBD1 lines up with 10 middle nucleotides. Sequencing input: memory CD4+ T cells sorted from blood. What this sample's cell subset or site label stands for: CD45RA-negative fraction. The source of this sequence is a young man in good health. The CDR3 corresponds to CASSEWGQGSSYEQYF. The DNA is TGTGCCAGCAGTGAATGGGGACAGGGGAGCTCCTACGAGCAGTACTTC.